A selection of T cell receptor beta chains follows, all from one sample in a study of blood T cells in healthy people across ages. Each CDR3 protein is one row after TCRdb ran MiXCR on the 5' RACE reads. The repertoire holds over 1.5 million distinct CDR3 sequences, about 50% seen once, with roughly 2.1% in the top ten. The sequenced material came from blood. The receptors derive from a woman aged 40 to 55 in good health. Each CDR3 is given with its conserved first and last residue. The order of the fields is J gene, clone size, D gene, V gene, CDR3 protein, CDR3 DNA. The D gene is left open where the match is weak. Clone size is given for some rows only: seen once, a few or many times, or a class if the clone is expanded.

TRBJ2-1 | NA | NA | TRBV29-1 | CSVGDGQETQFF | TGCAGCGTTGGAGACGGACAAGAGACCCAGTTCTTC
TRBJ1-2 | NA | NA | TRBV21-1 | CASSSSHRSVNYGYTF | TGTGCCAGCAGCAGTAGCCACCGGTCGGTAAACTATGGCTACACCTTC
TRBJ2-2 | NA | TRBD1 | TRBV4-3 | CASSQVLGTGWLRTGELFF | TGCGCCAGCAGCCAGGTTCTCGGGACAGGGTGGCTTCGCACCGGGGAGCTGTTTTTT
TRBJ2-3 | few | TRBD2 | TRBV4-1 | CASSQRGLAGAPTDTQYF | TGCGCCAGCAGCCAACGGGGACTAGCGGGGGCCCCCACAGATACGCAGTATTTT
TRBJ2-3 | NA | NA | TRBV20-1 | CSATRADTQYF | TGCAGTGCTACTAGAGCAGATACGCAGTATTTT
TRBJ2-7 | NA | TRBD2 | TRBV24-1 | CATSDPGTSKYEQYF | TGTGCCACCAGTGACCCCGGGACTAGCAAGTACGAGCAGTACTTC
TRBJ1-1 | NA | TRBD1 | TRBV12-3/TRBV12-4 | CASSLEIGQGNTEAFF | TGTGCCAGCAGTTTAGAAATTGGACAGGGGAACACTGAAGCTTTCTTT
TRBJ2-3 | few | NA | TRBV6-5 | CASRVTMTAMDTQYF | TGTGCCAGCCGAGTTACGATGACAGCCATGGATACGCAGTATTTT
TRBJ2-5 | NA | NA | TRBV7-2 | CASSLYGPEETQYF | TGTGCCAGCAGCTTATATGGGCCAGAAGAGACCCAGTACTTC
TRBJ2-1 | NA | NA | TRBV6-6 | CASNSRDLYNEQFF | TGTGCCAGCAACTCCCGGGACTTATACAATGAGCAGTTCTTC
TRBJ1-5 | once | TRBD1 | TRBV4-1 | CASSQPDRFLPQHF | TGCGCCAGCAGCCAACCGGACAGGTTCTTGCCCCAGCATTTT
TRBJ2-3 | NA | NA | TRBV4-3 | CASSQDYPDSTDTQYF | TGCGCCAGCAGCCAAGATTATCCAGATAGCACAGATACGCAGTATTTT
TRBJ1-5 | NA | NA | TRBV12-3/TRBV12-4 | CASSLLRHPFNQPQHF | TGTGCCAGCAGTTTATTGCGACACCCATTCAATCAGCCCCAGCATTTT
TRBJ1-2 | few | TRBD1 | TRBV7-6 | CASSLASPGQGAVGYTF | TGTGCCAGCAGCTTAGCATCCCCGGGACAGGGGGCGGTAGGCTACACCTTC
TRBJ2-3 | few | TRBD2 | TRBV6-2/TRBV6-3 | CASRRLAGTQYF | TGTGCCAGCAGGCGACTAGCGGGTACGCAGTATTTT
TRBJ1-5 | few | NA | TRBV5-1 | CASSLVSGQPQHF | TGCGCCAGCAGCTTGGTGTCTGGTCAGCCCCAGCATTTT
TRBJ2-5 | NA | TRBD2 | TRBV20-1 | CSARDQTSGAQTQYF | TGCAGTGCTAGAGATCAAACTAGCGGGGCGCAGACCCAGTACTTC
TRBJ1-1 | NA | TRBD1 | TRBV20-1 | CSAILGQANTEAFF | TGCAGTGCTATCCTAGGACAGGCCAACACTGAAGCTTTCTTT
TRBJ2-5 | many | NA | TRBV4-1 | CASSHTVRGRGFETQYF | TGCGCCAGCAGCCATACCGTCAGGGGCAGGGGCTTCGAGACCCAGTACTTC
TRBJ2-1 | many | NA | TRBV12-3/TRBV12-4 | CASSLGALYNEQFF | TGTGCCAGCAGCCTCGGTGCACTCTACAATGAGCAGTTCTTC